This T cell receptor beta chain was recovered during a study of OX40 agonist ivuxolimab in advanced cancers. Study-wide background: Intravenous ivuxolimab was administered to patients every 2 weeks at 0.01 to 10 mg/kg. Past anti-PD-1, anti-PD-L1 or anti-CTLA-4 therapy was accepted, and around 40% had received some. Study-level findings and limits: Expanded clones were, on average, more numerous among CD8+ T cells than CD4+. CD4+ and CD8+ blood T cells expanded clonally by week 6 at 0.1 to 3.0 mg/kg.

About this clone itself: Antigen unknown.

This CDR3 is 13 amino acids long. Per the germline V gene, CDR1 is SGHNT and CDR2 is YYREEE (reference sequence). V was pared by 1 base and J by 7 bases, with 1 base of the junction left unmatched. Clones were sequenced by immunoSEQ multiplex PCR, and TCRdb holds only the in-frame ones, with some missing. The sample shows under 85,000 clones, 85% to 95% of them seen only once. This TCR was recovered from an adult with an advanced solid tumor such as melanoma, head and neck, liver or kidney cancer. This chain connects TRBV5-4 to TRBJ2-1; 8 bases fit TRBD1. Here the sequenced sample was CD4+ or CD8+ T cells sorted from blood, taken in a trial of the OX40 agonist ivuxolimab. Here the CDR3 reads CASSLTGGNEQFF. The CDR3 nucleotides are TGTGCCAGCAGCTTGACAGGGGGGAATGAGCAGTTCTTC.